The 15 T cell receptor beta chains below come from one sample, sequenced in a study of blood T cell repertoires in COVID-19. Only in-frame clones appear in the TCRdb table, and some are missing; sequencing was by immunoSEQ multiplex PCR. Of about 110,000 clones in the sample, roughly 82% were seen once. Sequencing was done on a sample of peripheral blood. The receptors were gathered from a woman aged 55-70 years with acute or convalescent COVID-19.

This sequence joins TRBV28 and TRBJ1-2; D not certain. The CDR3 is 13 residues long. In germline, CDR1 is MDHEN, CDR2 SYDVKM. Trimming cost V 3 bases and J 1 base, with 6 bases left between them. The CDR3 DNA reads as TGTGCCAGCAGTTTCGGTAGTAACTATGGCTACACCTTC. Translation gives CASSFGSNYGYTF.

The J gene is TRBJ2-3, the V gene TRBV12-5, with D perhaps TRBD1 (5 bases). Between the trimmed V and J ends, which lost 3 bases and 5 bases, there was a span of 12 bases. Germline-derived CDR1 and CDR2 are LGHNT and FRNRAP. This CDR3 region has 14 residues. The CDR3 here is CASGFSVRGDTQYF. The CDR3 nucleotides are TGTGCTAGTGGTTTTTCGGTTAGGGGAGATACGCAGTATTTT.

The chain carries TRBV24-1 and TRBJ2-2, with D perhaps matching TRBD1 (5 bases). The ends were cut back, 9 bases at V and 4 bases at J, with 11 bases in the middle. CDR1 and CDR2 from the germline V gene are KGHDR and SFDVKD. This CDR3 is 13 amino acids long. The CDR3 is CATLDRRTGELFF. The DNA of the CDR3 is TGTGCCACCCTAGACAGACGCACCGGGGAGCTGTTTTTT.

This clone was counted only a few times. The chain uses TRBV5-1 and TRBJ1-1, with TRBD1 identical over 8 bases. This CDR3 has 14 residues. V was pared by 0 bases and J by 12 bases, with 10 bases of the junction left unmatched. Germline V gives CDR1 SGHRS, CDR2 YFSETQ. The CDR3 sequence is CASSLEIGQGRTFF. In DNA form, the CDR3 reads TGCGCCAGCAGCTTGGAAATAGGACAGGGTCGGACTTTCTTT.

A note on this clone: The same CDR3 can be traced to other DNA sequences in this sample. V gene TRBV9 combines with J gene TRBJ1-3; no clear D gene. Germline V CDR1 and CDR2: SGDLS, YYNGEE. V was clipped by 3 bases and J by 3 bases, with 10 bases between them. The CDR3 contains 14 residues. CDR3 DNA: TGTGCCAGCAGCGGGGGAGCGTTTGGAAACACCATATATTTT. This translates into CASSGGAFGNTIYF.

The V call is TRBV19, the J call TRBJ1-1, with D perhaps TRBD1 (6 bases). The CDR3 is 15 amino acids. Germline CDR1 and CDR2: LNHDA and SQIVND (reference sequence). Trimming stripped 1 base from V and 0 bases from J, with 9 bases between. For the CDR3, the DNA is TGTGCCAGTAGTATAGGTCAGGGGATGAACACTGAAGCTTTCTTT. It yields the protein CASSIGQGMNTEAFF.

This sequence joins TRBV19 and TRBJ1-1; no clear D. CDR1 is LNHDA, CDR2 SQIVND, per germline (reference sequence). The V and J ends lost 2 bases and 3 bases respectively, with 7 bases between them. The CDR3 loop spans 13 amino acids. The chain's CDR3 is CASSIIGDTEAFF. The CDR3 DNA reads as TGTGCCAGTAGTATAATCGGGGACACTGAAGCTTTCTTT.

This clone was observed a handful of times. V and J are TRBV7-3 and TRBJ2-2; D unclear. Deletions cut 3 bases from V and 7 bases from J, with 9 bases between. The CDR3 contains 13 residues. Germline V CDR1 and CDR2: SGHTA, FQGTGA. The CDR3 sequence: CASSFPPFGELFF. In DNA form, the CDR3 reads TGTGCCAGCAGCTTCCCCCCCTTCGGGGAGCTGTTTTTT. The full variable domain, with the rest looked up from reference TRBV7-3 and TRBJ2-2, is GAGVSQTPSNKVTEKGKYVELRCDPISGHTALYWYRQSLGQGPEFLIYFQGTGAADDSGLPNDRFFAVRPEGSVSTLKIQRTERGDSAVYLCASSFPPFGELFFGEGSRLTVL.

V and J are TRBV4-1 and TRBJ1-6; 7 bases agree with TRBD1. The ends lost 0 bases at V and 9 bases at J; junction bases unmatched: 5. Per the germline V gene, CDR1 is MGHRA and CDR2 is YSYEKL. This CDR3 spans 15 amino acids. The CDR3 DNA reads TGCGCCAGCAGCCAAGATCAGGGGGAGGTTTCACCCCTCCACTTT. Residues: CASSQDQGEVSPLHF.

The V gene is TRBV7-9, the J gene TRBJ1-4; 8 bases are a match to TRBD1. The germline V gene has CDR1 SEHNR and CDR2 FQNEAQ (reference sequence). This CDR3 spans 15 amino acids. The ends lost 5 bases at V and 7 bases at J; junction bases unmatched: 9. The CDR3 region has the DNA TGTGCCAGCAGCAACGGACAGGGAAAGGCTGAAAAACTGTTTTTT. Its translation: CASSNGQGKAEKLFF.

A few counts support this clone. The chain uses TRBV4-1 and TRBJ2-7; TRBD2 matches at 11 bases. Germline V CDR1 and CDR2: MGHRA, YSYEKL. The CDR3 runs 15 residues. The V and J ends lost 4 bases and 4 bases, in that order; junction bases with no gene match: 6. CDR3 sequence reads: CASSLGTSGQYEQYF. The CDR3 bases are TGCGCCAGCAGCCTCGGGACTAGCGGACAGTACGAGCAGTACTTC.

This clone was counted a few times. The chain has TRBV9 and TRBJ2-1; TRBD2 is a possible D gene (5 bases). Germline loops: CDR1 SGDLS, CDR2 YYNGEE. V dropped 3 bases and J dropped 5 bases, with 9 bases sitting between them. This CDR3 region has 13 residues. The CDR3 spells CASSGRTDNEQFF. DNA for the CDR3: TGTGCCAGCAGCGGGAGGACCGACAATGAGCAGTTCTTC.

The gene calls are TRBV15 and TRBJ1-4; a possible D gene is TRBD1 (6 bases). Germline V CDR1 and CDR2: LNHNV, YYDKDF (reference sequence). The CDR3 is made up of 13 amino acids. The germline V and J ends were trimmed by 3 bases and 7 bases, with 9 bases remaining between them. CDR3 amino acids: CATSSRGGEKLFF. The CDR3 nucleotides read TGTGCCACCAGCAGCAGGGGTGGTGAAAAACTGTTTTTT.

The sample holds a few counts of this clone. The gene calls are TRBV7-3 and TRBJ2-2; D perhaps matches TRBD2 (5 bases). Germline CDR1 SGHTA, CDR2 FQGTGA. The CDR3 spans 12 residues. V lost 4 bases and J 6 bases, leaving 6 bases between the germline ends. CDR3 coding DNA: TGTGCCAGCAGCTACGGGGCCGGGGAGCTGTTTTTT. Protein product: CASSYGAGELFF. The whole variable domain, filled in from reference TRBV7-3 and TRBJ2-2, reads GAGVSQTPSNKVTEKGKYVELRCDPISGHTALYWYRQSLGQGPEFLIYFQGTGAADDSGLPNDRFFAVRPEGSVSTLKIQRTERGDSAVYLCASSYGAGELFFGEGSRLTVL.

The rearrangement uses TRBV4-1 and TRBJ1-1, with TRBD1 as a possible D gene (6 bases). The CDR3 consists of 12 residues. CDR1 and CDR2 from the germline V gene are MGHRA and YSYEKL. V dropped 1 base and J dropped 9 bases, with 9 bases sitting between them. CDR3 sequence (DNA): TGCGCCAGCAGCCAAGCCGGGACACAAGCTTTCTTT. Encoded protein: CASSQAGTQAFF.